Sequencing of this T cell receptor (beta chain) was carried out in a study of shared clonotypes between healthy human individuals. Overall study findings and caveats: Clonotype sharing across donors was expected to vary with sequencing depth. Unshared clonotypes carried lower generation probabilities than those common to all four donors.

Naive CD8 isolation took CD45RO-negative cells positively selected for CCR7 and excluded terminally differentiated effector memory CD45RA+ cells. The sample holds a few counts of this clone. Its cognate antigen is unknown. The CDR3 runs 15 residues. V was trimmed by 5 bases and J by 4 bases, leaving 17 bases between them. From germline, CDR1 is SGHAT and CDR2 FQNNGV. Clones were read by immunoSEQ multiplex PCR, and TCRdb kept only the in-frame ones, dropping some. The data show around 2,000,000 clones, roughly 94% seen once. The sequence was obtained from a man aged 18 to 35 in good health. Material: naive CD8+ T cells sorted from blood. The rearrangement uses TRBV11-2 and TRBJ1-1, with unresolved D. CDR3 region: CASSPPFRVGTEAFF. The DNA of the CDR3 is TGTGCCAGCAGCCCCCCCTTTCGGGTTGGCACTGAAGCTTTCTTT. Supplemented by reference TRBV11-2 and TRBJ1-1, the full variable domain reads EAGVAQSPRYKIIEKRQSVAFWCNPISGHATLYWYQQILGQGPKLLIQFQNNGVVDDSQLPKDRFSAERLKGVDSTLKIQPAKLEDSAVYLCASSPPFRVGTEAFFGQGTRLTVV.